The entry below describes one TCR beta chain. Antigen unknown. The data are from a study of T cell repertoires in cytomegalovirus infection. Study-level information: Both recently identified HLA-C-restricted and well-studied HLA-B-restricted CMV epitopes were used in the study. Public TCR beta signatures indicated both CMV infection and matching HLA type. General study findings and limits: The cumulative frequency of public TCR beta families distinguished individuals who carried CMV together with the relevant HLA. In two of eight donors, the top clonotype was HLA-C-restricted CMV-specific.

TCRdb re-called the reads through MiXCR, storing one row per CDR3 protein. Among roughly 800,000 distinct CDR3 sequences listed, roughly 29% were seen once. The CDR3 length is 15 residues. Germline assignment: CDR1 SNHLY and CDR2 FYNNEI. V gave up 9 bases and J gave up 5 bases; unmatched junction bases: 11. This chain links TRBV2 with TRBJ1-5; 9 bases match TRBD1. The clonotype comes from a human donor in good health (CMV status not recorded). Some clones in this sample may be carry-over from other donors' samples. Sequenced material: cultured CD8+ T cells from PBMCs, taken from culture after CMV antigen stimulation. In DNA, the CDR3 is TGTGCCAGTTATCAGGGACAGGGCCCCGATCAGCCCCAGCATTTT. It yields the protein CASYQGQGPDQPQHF. Full variable domain (rest looked up from reference TRBV2 and TRBJ1-5): EPEVTQTPSHQVTQMGQEVILRCVPISNHLYFYWYRQILGQKVEFLVSFYNNEISEKSEIFDDQFSVERPDGSNFTLKIRSTKLEDSAMYFCASYQGQGPDQPQHFGDGTRLSIL.